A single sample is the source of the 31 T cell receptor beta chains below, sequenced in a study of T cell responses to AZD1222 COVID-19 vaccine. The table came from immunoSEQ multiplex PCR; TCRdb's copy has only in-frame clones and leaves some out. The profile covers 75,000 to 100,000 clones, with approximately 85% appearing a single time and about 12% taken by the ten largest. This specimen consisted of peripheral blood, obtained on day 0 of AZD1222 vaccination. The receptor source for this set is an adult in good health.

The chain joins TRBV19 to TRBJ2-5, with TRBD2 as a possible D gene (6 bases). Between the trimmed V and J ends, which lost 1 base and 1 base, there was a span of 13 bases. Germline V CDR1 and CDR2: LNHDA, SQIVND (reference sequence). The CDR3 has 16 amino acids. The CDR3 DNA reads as TGTGCCAGTAGTATAGCAAGCCTGGGGGGCCAAGAGACCCAGTACTTC. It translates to CASSIASLGGQETQYF.

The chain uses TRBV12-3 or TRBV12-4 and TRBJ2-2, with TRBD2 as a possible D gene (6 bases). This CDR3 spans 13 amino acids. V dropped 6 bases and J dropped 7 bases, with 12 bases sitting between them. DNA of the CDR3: TGTGCCAGCAGCCTTAGGACTAACGGGGAGCTGTTTTTT. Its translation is CASSLRTNGELFF.

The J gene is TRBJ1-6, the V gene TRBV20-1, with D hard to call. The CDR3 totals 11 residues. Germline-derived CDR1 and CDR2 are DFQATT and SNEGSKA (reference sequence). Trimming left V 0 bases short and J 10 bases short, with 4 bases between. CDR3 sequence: CSARDGSPLHF. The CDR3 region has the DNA TGCAGTGCTAGAGATGGCTCACCCCTCCACTTT.

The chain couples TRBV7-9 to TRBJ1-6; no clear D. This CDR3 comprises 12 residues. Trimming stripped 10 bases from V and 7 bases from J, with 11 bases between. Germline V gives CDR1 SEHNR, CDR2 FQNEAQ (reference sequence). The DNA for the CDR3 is TGTGCCACCGGCATAGGCAATTCACCCCTCCACTTT. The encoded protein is CATGIGNSPLHF.

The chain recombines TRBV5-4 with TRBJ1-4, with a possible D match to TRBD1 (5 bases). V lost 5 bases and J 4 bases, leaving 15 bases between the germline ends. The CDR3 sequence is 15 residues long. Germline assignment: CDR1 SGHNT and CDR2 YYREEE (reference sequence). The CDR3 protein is CASRSWGRHNEKLFF. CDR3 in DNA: TGTGCCAGCAGGTCTTGGGGGAGACATAATGAAAAACTGTTTTTT.

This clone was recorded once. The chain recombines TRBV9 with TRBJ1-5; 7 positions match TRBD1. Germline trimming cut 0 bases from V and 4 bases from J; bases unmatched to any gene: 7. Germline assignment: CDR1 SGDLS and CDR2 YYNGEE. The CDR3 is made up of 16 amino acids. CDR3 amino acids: CASSVDHGTVNQPQHF. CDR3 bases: TGTGCCAGCAGCGTAGATCACGGGACAGTTAATCAGCCCCAGCATTTT.

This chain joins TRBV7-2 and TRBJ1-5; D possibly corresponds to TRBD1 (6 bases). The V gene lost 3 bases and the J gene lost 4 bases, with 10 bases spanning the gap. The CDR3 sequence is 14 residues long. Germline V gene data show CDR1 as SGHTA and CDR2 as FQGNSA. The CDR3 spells CASSFPQGNQPQHF. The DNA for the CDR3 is TGTGCCAGCAGCTTCCCACAGGGTAATCAGCCCCAGCATTTT.

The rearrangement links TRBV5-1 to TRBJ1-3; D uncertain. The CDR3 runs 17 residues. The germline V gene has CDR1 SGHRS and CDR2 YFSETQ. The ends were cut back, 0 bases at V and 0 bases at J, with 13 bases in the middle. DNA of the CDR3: TGCGCCAGCAGCTTGGGCAGCATTACTTTCTCTGGAAACACCATATATTTT. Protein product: CASSLGSITFSGNTIYF.

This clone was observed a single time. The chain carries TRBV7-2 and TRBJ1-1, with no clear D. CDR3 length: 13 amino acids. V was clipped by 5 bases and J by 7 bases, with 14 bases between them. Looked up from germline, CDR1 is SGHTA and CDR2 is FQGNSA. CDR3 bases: TGTGCCAGCAGCCCAGGCGAGGATAATGAAGCTTTCTTT. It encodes CASSPGEDNEAFF.

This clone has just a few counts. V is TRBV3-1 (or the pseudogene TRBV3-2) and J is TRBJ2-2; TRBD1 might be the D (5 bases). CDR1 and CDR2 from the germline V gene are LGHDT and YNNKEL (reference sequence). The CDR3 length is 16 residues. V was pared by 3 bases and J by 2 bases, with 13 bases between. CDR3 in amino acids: CASSQEGVTNTGELFF. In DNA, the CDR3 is TGTGCCAGCAGCCAGGAAGGGGTAACCAACACCGGGGAGCTGTTTTTT.

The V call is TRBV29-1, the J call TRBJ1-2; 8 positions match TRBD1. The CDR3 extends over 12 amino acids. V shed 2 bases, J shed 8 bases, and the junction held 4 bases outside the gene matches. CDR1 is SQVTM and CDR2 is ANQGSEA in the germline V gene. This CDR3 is CSVESDRDGYTF. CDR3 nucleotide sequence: TGCAGCGTTGAATCGGACAGGGACGGCTACACCTTC.

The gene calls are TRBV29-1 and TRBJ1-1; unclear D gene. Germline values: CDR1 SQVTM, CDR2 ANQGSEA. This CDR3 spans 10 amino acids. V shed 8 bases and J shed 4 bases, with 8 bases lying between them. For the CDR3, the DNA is TGCAGCTCCCTAGGCACTGAAGCTTTCTTT. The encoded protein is CSSLGTEAFF. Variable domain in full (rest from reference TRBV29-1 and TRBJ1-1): SAVISQKPSRDICQRGTSLTIQCQVDSQVTMMFWYRQQPGQSLTLIATANQGSEATYESGFVIDKFPISRPNLTFSTLTVSNMSPEDSSIYLCSSLGTEAFFGQGTRLTVV.

The CDR3, as DNA: TGTGCCAGTAGTCCCACGACAGCGCTAGGCTACGAGCAGTACTTC. The encoded protein is CASSPTTALGYEQYF. V is TRBV19 and J is TRBJ2-7; tentatively, D is TRBD1 (5 bases). Trimming took 5 bases from V and 3 from J, leaving 17 bases between them. This CDR3 has 15 amino acids. Germline V gene sequence: CDR1 LNHDA, CDR2 SQIVND (reference sequence).

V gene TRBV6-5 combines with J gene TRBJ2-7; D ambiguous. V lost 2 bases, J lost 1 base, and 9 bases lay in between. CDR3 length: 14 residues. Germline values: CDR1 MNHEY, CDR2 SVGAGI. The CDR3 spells CASSYGVSSYEQYF. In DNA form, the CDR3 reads TGTGCCAGCAGTTACGGGGTGAGTTCCTACGAGCAGTACTTC.

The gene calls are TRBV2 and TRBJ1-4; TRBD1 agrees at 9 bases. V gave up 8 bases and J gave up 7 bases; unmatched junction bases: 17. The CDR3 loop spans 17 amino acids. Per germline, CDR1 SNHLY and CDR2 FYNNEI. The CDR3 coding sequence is TGTGCCAGCGATTTCAGGGCCCCGGACAGGGGTGGTGAAAAACTGTTTTTT. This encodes CASDFRAPDRGGEKLFF.

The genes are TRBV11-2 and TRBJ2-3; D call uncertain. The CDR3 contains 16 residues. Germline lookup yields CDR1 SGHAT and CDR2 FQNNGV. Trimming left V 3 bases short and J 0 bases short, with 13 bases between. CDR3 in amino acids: CASSFGLKFSTDTQYF. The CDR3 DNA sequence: TGTGCCAGCAGCTTTGGCTTGAAATTTAGCACAGATACGCAGTATTTT.

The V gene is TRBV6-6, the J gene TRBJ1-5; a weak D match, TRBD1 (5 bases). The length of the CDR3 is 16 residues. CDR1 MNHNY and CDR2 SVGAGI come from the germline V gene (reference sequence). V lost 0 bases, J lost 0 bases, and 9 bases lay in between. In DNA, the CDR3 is TGTGCCAGCAGTTACTCGAGGGGTTATAGCAATCAGCCCCAGCATTTT. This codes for CASSYSRGYSNQPQHF.

The chain's CDR3 is CASSIQGANEQYF. The CDR3 coding sequence is TGTGCCAGTAGTATACAGGGGGCCAACGAGCAGTACTTC. The rearrangement links TRBV19 to TRBJ2-7; TRBD1 matches 8 bases. The V gene end was trimmed by 2 bases and the J gene end by 5 bases; junction bases not matched to a gene: 2. The CDR3 runs 13 residues. Germline CDR1 and CDR2: LNHDA and SQIVND (reference sequence). Variable domain in full (rest from reference TRBV19 and TRBJ2-7): DGGITQSPKYLFRKEGQNVTLSCEQNLNHDAMYWYRQDPGQGLRLIYYSQIVNDFQKGDIAEGYSVSREKKESFPLTVTSAQKNPTAFYLCASSIQGANEQYFGPGTRLTVT.

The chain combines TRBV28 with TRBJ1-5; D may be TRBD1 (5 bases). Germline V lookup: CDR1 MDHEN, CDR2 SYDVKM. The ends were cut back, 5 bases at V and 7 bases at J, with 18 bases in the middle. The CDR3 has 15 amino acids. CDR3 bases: TGTGCCAGCAGTGACCACCATGGAGGGGTCCAGCCCCAGCATTTT. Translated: CASSDHHGGVQPQHF. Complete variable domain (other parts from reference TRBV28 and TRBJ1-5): DVKVTQSSRYLVKRTGEKVFLECVQDMDHENMFWYRQDPGLGLRLIYFSYDVKMKEKGDIPEGYSVSREKKERFSLILESASTNQTSMYLCASSDHHGGVQPQHFGDGTRLSIL.

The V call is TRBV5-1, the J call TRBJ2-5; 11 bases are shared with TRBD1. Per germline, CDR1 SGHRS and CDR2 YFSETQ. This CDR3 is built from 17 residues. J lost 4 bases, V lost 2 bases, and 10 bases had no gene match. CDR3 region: CASSFTGTGGLRETQYF. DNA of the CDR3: TGCGCCAGCAGCTTTACCGGGACAGGGGGTTTGAGAGAGACCCAGTACTTC.

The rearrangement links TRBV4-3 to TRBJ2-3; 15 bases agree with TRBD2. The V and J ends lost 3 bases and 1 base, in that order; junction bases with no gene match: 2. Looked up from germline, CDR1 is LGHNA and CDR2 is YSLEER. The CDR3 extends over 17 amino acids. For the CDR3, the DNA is TGCGCCAGCAGCCAGCGGACTAGCGGGGGGGGCACAGATACGCAGTATTTT. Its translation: CASSQRTSGGGTDTQYF.

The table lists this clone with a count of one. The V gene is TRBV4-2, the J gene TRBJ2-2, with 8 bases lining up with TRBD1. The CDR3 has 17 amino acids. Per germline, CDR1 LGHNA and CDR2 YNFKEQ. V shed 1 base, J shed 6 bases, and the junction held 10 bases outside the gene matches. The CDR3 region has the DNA TGTGCCAGCAGCCAAGCGGCCAGGGGGCTTTATGCCGGGGAGCTGTTTTTT. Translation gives CASSQAARGLYAGELFF.

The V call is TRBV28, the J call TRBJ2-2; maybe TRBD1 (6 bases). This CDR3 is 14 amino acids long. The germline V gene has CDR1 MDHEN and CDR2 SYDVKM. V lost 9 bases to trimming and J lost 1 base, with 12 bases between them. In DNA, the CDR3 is TGTGCCAGTCTGACAGGAGGGAACACCGGGGAGCTGTTTTTT. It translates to CASLTGGNTGELFF.

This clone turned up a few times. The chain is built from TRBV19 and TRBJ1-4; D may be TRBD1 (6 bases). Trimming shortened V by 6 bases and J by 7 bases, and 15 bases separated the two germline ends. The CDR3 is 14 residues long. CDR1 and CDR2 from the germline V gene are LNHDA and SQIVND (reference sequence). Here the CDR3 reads CASRSQGSGEKLFF. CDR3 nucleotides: TGTGCCAGTAGGAGTCAGGGGAGCGGTGAAAAACTGTTTTTT.

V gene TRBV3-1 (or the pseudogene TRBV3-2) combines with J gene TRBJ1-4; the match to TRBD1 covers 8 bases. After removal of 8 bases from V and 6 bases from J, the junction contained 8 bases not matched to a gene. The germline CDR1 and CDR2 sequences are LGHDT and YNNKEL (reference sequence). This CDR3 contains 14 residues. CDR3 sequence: CASRASGGDEKLFF. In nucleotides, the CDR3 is TGTGCCAGCCGTGCTTCAGGGGGCGATGAAAAACTGTTTTTT.

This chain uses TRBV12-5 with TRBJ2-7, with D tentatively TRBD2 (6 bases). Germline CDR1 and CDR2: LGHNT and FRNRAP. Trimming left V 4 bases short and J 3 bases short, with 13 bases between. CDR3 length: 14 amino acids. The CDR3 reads CASGWGDGNYEQYF. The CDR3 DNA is TGTGCTAGTGGTTGGGGGGACGGAAACTACGAGCAGTACTTC.

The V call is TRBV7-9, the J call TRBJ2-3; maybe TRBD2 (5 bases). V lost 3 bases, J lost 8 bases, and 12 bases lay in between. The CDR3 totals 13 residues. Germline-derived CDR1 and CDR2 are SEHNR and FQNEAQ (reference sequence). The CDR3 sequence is CASSFISEGTQYF. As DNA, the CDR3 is TGTGCCAGCAGCTTTATATCCGAGGGTACGCAGTATTTT. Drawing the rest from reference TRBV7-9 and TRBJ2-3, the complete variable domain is DTGVSQNPRHKITKRGQNVTFRCDPISEHNRLYWYRQTLGQGPEFLTYFQNEAQLEKSRLLSDRFSAERPKGSFSTLEIQRTEQGDSAMYLCASSFISEGTQYFGPGTRLTVL.

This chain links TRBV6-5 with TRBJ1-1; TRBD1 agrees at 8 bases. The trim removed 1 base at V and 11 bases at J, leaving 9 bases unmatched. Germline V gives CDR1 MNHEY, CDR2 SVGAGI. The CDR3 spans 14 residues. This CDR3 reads CASSYYSGQGLAFF. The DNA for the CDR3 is TGTGCCAGCAGTTACTACTCCGGACAGGGCCTGGCTTTCTTT.

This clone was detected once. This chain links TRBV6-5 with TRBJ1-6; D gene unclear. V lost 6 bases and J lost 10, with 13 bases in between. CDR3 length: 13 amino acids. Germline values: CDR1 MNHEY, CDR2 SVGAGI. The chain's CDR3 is CASRVGNRSPLHF. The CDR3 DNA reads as TGTGCCAGCAGAGTCGGGAACCGGTCACCCCTCCACTTT.

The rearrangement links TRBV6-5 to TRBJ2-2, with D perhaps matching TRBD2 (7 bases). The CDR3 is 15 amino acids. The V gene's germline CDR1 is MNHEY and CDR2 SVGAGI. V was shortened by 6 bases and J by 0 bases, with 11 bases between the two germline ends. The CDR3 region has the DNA TGTGCCAGCAGGCGGGGGCAGACGAACACCGGGGAGCTGTTTTTT. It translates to CASRRGQTNTGELFF.

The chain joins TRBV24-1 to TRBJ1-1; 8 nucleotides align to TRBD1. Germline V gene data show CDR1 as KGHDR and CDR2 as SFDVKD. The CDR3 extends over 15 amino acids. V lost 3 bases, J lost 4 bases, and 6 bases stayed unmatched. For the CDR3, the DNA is TGTGCCACCAGTGATAGCGGACAGGGCGGCACTGAAGCTTTCTTT. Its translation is CATSDSGQGGTEAFF.